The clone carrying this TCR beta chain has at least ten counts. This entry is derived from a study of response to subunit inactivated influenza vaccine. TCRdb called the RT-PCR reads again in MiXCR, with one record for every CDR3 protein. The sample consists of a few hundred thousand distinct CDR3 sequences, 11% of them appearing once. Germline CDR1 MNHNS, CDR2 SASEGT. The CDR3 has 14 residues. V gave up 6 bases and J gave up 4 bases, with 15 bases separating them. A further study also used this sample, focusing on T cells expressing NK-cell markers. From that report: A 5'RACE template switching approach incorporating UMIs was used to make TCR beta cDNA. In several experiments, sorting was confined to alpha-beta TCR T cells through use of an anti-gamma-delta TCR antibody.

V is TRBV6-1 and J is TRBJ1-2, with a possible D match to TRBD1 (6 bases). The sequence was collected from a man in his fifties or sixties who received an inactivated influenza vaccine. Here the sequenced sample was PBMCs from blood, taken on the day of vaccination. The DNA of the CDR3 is TGTGCCAGCAGCCTGACAGGAGGGGGCTATGGCTACACCTTC. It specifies CASSLTGGGYGYTF.